This T cell receptor (beta chain) was recovered during a study of blood T cell repertoires in COVID-19. Turning to the study itself: Acute and convalescent COVID-19 samples came from the United States, Italy and Spain. Sources were T cells, B-cell-depleted T cells, or PBMCs; the material itself was cDNA or gDNA.

Trimming cost V 1 base and J 1 base, with 11 bases left between them. The CDR3 loop spans 15 amino acids. CDR1 SGHRS and CDR2 YFSETQ come from the germline V gene. In the original analysis: Estimation of nucleated cell counts relied on the amplification of reference gene primers. This table comes from immunoSEQ multiplex PCR, and its TCRdb copy is limited to in-frame clones, with some not included. That table furnishes V, J and clone size, whereas the DNA furnished D and trimming. Altogether roughly 40,000 clones are present, around 79% being singletons, with the ten largest covering 30% to 35%. The source of this sequence is a woman older than 75 with acute or convalescent COVID-19. Material: peripheral blood. The chain has TRBV5-1 and TRBJ1-1, with D unresolved. CDR3: CASSLTPHSNTEAFF. The CDR3 bases are TGCGCCAGCAGCTTGACCCCGCACTCGAACACTGAAGCTTTCTTT. Variable domain in full (rest from reference TRBV5-1 and TRBJ1-1): KAGVTQTPRYLIKTRGQQVTLSCSPISGHRSVSWYQQTPGQGLQFLFEYFSETQRNKGNFPGRFSGRQFSNSRSEMNVSTLELGDSALYLCASSLTPHSNTEAFFGQGTRLTVV.